The 8 T cell receptor beta chains presented below share a single source sample, sequenced in a study of T cells in narcolepsy. Generated by immunoSEQ multiplex PCR, the TCRdb table keeps only in-frame clones and is missing some. The table includes over 25,000 clones, almost 90% detected once. Sequencing was performed on CD45RA- memory CD4+ T cells from PBMCs. The receptors stem from a human donor with narcolepsy.

The chain is built from TRBV5-1 and TRBJ1-2; D gene ambiguous. The CDR3 runs 15 residues. Germline values: CDR1 SGHRS, CDR2 YFSETQ. V lost 1 base to trimming and J lost 4 bases, with 14 bases between them. CDR3 sequence reads: CASSLYSGNGYGYTF. The CDR3 nucleotides are TGCGCCAGCAGCTTGTATTCAGGAAACGGCTATGGCTACACCTTC.

The V gene is TRBV21-1, the J gene TRBJ1-5; the DNA was not compared with TRBD1, the D call given in the table. TRBV21-1 is labeled a pseudogene. The CDR3 extends over 13 amino acids. The CDR3 sequence: CASSDRGTQPQHF. CDR3 nucleotides: TGTGCCAGCAGTGACAGGGGGACTCAGCCCCAGCATTTT.

This sequence joins TRBV28 and TRBJ2-5; 8 bases agree with TRBD2. Losses at the gene ends were 2 bases for V and 2 bases for J; bases not matched to a gene: 4. Germline V lookup: CDR1 MDHEN, CDR2 SYDVKM. The CDR3 totals 15 residues. DNA of the CDR3: TGTGCCAGCAGTTTAAGGCTAGCGGGTCAAGAGACCCAGTACTTC. This codes for CASSLRLAGQETQYF.

This chain links TRBV7-8 with TRBJ2-4, with D unclear. V was trimmed by 5 bases and J by 6 bases, leaving 14 bases between them. The CDR3 consists of 14 residues. Germline CDR1 is SGHVS and CDR2 is FQNEAQ. As DNA, the CDR3 is TGTGCCAGCAGCCCCTCGGTTCTTACAAACATTCAGTACTTC. Amino acids: CASSPSVLTNIQYF.

CDR3 in DNA: TGTGCCAGCAGTTACGTCCGGGAAAAAGGTCAGCCCCAGCATTTT. Translated: CASSYVREKGQPQHF. This chain joins TRBV6-6 and TRBJ1-5; D is ambiguous. The length of the CDR3 is 15 residues. Germline loops: CDR1 MNHNY, CDR2 SVGAGI (reference sequence). V was shortened by 2 bases and J by 6 bases, with 14 bases between the two germline ends.

V and J are TRBV4-2 and TRBJ1-5; a weak D match, TRBD1 (6 bases). V was cut by 0 bases and J by 6 bases, with 15 bases left in between. Germline V lookup: CDR1 LGHNA, CDR2 YNFKEQ. CDR3 length equals 16 residues. The CDR3 nucleotides are TGTGCCAGCAGCCAAGAAGAGGACGGAGGGGGTCAGCCCCAGCATTTT. The encoded protein is CASSQEEDGGGQPQHF.

This chain joins TRBV4-3 and TRBJ1-4, with 9 bases lining up with TRBD1. This CDR3 has 16 amino acids. Germline CDR1 LGHNA, CDR2 YSLEER. V shed 0 bases, J shed 8 bases, and the junction held 7 bases outside the gene matches. The CDR3 bases are TGCGCCAGCAGCCAAGACCAGGGACAGGGTGGGGAAAAACTGTTTTTT. Translation gives CASSQDQGQGGEKLFF.

This clone was found a few times. In DNA form, the CDR3 reads TGTGCCAGCAGCCCATCTAGCGGGACAACTACGGGGGAGCAGTACTTC. Amino acids: CASSPSSGTTTGEQYF. The chain joins TRBV11-2 to TRBJ2-7, with 9 bases identical to TRBD2. The germline CDR1 and CDR2 sequences are SGHAT and FQNNGV. J was trimmed by 7 bases and V by 5 bases; bases with no gene match: 15. The CDR3 runs to 16 residues.